This TCR beta chain was documented in a study of cytomegalovirus exposure and HLA in healthy donors. Amplification used 60 Vbeta primers and 13 Jbeta primers. The table came from immunoSEQ multiplex PCR; TCRdb's copy has only in-frame clones and leaves some out. The repertoire holds more than 110,000 clones, roughly 79% seen once, with around 1% in the top ten. The CDR3 spans 16 residues. Germline V CDR1 and CDR2: SGHVS, FNYEAQ. Trimming cost V 3 bases and J 0 bases, with 13 bases left between them. The genes are TRBV7-6 and TRBJ2-3; D is undetermined. The clonotype originates from a man younger than 35 in good health and CMV-seronegative. What was sequenced was PBMCs. CDR3 sequence reads: CASSFTIPGSTDTQYF. CDR3 coding DNA: TGTGCCAGCAGCTTTACCATCCCCGGGAGCACAGATACGCAGTATTTT. The variable domain in full, with the rest retrieved from reference TRBV7-6 and TRBJ2-3, is GAGVSQSPRYKVTKRGQDVALRCDPISGHVSLYWYRQALGQGPEFLTYFNYEAQQDKSGLPNDRFSAERPEGSISTLTIQRTEQRDSAMYRCASSFTIPGSTDTQYFGPGTRLTVL.